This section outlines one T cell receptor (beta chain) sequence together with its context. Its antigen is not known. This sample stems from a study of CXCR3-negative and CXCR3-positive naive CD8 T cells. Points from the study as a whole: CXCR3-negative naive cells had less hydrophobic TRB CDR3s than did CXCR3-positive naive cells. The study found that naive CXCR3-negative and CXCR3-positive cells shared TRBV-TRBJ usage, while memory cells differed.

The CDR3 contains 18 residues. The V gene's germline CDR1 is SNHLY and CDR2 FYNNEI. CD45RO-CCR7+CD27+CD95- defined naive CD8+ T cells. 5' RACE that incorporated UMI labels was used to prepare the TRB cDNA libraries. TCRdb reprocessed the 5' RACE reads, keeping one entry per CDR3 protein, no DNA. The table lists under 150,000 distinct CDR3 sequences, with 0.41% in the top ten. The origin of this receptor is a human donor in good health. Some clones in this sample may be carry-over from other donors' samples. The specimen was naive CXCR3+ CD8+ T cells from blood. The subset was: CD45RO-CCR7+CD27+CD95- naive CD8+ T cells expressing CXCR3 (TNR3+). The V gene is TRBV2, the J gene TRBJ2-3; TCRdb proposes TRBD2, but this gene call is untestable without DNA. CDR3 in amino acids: CASSEQGRGLLRPDTQYF.